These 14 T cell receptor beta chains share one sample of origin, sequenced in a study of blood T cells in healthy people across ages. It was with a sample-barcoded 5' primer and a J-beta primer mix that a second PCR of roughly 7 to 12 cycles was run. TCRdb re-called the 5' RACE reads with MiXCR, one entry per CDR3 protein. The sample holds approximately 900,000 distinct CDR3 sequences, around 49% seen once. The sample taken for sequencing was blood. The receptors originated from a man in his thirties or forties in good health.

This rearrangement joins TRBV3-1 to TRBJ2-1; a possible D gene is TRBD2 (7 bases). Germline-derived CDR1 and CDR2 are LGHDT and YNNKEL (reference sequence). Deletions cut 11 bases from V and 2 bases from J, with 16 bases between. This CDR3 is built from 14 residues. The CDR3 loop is CASKTGGPYNEQFF. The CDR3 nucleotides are TGTGCCTCTAAGACGGGGGGCCCCTACAATGAGCAGTTCTTC.

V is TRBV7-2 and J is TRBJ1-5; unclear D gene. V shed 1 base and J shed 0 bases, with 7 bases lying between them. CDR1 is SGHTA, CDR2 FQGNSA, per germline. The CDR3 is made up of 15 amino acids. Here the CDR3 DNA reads TGTGCCAGCAGCTTAGAACAGTATAGCAATCAGCCCCAGCATTTT. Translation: CASSLEQYSNQPQHF.

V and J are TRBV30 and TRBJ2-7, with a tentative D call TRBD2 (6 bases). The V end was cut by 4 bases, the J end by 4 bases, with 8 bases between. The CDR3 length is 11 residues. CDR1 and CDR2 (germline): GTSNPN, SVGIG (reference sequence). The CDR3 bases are TGTGCCTGGACGGGAGCTTACGAGCAGTACTTC. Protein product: CAWTGAYEQYF.

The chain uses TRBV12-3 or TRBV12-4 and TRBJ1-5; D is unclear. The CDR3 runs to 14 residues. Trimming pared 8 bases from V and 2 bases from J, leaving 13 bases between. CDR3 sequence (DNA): TGTGCCAGCGGCGAACCAGTGGGCAATCAGCCCCAGCATTTT. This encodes CASGEPVGNQPQHF.

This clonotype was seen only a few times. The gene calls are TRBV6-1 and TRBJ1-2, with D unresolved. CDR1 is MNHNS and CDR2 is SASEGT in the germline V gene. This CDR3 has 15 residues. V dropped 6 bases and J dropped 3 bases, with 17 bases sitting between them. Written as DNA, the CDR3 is TGTGCCAGCAGAGTCGGCTCCACGGACGACTATGGCTACACCTTC. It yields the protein CASRVGSTDDYGYTF.

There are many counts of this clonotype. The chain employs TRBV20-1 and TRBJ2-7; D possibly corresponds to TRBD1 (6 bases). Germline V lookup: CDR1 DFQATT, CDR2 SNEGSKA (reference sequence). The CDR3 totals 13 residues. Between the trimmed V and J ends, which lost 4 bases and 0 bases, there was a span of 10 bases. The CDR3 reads CSAKDRRSYEQYF. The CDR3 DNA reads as TGCAGTGCTAAAGACAGGCGCTCCTACGAGCAGTACTTC.

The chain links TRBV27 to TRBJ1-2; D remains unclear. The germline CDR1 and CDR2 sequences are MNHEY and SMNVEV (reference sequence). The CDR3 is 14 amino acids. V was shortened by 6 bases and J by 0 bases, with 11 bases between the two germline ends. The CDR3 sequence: CASRRAAPNYGYTF. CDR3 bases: TGTGCCAGCAGGCGGGCCGCTCCTAACTATGGCTACACCTTC.

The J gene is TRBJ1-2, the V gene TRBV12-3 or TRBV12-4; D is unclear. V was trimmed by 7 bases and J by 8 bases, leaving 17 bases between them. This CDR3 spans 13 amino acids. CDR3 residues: CASTSGAIRGYTF. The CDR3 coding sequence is TGTGCCAGCACCTCAGGTGCTATAAGGGGCTACACCTTC.

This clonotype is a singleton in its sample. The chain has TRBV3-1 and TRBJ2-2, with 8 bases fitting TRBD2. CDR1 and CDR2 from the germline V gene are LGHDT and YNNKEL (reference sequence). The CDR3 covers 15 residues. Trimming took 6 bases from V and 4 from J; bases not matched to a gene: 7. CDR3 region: CASSPYGGGTGELFF. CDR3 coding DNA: TGTGCCAGCAGTCCTTACGGGGGGGGCACCGGGGAGCTGTTTTTT.

The CDR3 DNA is TGCGCCAGCAGAGGACACCTAGAAGAGACCCAGTACTTC. It codes for CASRGHLEETQYF. The chain is built from TRBV5-1 and TRBJ2-5; possible D gene TRBD1, 5 bases. V dropped 5 bases and J dropped 3 bases, with 11 bases sitting between them. Germline values: CDR1 SGHRS, CDR2 YFSETQ. This CDR3 region has 13 residues.

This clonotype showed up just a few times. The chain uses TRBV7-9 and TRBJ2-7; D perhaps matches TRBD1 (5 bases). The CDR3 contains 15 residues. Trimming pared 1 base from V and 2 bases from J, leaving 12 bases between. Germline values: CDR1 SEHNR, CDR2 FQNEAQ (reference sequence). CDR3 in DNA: TGTGCCAGCAGCTTAGGACAGCTCCTAGCCTACGAGCAGTACTTC. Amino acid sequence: CASSLGQLLAYEQYF.

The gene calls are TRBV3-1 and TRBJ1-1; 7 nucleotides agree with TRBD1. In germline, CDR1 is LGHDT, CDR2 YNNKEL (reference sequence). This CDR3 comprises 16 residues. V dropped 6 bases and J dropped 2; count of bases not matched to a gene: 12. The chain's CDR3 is CASSRDSTGRNTEAFF. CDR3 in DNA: TGTGCCAGCAGTCGCGATTCGACAGGGAGAAACACTGAAGCTTTCTTT.

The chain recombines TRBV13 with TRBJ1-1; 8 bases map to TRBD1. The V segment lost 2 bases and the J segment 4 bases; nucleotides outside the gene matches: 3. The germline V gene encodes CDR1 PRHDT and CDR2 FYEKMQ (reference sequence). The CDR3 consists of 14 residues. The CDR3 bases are TGTGCCAGCAGCTTATTAACAGGGGGCACTGAAGCTTTCTTT. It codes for CASSLLTGGTEAFF.

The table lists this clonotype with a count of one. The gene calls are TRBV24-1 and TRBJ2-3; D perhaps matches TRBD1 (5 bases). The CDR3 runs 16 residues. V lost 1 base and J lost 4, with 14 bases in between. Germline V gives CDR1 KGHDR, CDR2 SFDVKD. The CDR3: CATSDFVQGAADTQYF. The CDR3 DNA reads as TGTGCCACCAGTGATTTTGTTCAGGGTGCTGCAGATACGCAGTATTTT.